This T cell receptor beta chain was observed in a study of cytomegalovirus exposure and HLA in healthy donors. Study observations and caveats: Among CMV-associated TCR beta chains, most appeared HLA-restricted in a later analysis. TCR beta sequences numbering around 15,000 were associated with HLA alleles at 0.05 false discovery rate in a later analysis. Follow-up analysis seemed to connect common viral pathogens with several of the most significant clusters identified.

Primers: 60 Vbeta forward and 13 Jbeta reverse. TCRdb's table, derived via immunoSEQ multiplex PCR, lists solely in-frame clones and lacks some. The sample has over 150,000 clones, roughly 80% seen once. The germline CDR1 and CDR2 sequences are LNHNV and YYDKDF (reference sequence). CDR3 length: 18 amino acids. V was trimmed by 2 bases and J by 4 bases, leaving 23 bases between them. Points on this clone: The antigen remains unidentified.

The sample was PBMCs. The rearrangement links TRBV15 to TRBJ2-5; D may be TRBD1 (7 bases). This clonotype originated in a boy aged 5 to 17 in good health and CMV-seronegative. This CDR3 is CATSRLGGGGGVAETQYF. The CDR3 DNA is TGTGCCACCAGCAGATTGGGAGGTGGAGGGGGCGTCGCAGAGACCCAGTACTTC.